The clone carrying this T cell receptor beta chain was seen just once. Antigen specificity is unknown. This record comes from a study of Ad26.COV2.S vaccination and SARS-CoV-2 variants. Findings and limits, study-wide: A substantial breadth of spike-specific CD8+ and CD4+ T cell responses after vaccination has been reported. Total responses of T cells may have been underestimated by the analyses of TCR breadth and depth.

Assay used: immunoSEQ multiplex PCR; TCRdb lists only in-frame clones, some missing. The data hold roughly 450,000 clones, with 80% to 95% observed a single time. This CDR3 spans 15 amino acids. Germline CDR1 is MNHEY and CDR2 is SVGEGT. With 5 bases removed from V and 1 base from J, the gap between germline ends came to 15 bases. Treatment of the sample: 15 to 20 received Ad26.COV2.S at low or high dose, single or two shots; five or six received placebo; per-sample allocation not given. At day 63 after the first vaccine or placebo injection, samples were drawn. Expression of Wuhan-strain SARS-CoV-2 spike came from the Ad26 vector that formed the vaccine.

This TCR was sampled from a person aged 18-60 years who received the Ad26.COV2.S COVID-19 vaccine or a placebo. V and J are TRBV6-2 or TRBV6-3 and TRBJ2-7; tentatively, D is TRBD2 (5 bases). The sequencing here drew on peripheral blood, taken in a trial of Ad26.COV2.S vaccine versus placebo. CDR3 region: CASSKDSRGSYEQYF. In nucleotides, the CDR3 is TGTGCCAGCAGTAAAGACTCCCGAGGGTCCTACGAGCAGTACTTC.